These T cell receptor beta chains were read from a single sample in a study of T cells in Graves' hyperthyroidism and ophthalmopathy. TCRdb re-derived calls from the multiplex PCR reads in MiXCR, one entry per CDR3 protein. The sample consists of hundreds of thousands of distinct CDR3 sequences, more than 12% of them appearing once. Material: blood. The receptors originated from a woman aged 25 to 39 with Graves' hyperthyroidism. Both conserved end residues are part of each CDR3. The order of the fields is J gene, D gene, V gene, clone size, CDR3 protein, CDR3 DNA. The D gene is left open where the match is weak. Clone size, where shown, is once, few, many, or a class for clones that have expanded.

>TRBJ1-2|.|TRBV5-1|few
CASSPDGTIYGYTF
TGCGCCAGCAGCCCGGACGGAACCATCTATGGCTACACCTTC
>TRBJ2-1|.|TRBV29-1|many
CSVEGPANEQFF
TGCAGCGTTGAAGGCCCAGCTAATGAGCAGTTCTTC
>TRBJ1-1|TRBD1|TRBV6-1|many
CASSRQGAGSTEAFF
TGTGCCAGCAGTAGACAGGGGGCCGGGAGCACTGAAGCTTTCTTT
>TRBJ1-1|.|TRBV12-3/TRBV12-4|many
CASSTTELAAFF
TGTGCCAGCAGTACCACGGAGCTAGCAGCTTTCTTT
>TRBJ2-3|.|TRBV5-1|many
CASTNLGTDTQYF
TGCGCCAGCACCAATTTGGGCACAGATACGCAGTATTTT
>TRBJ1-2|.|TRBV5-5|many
CASSLEAGTLYGYTF
TGTGCCAGCAGCTTGGAGGCCGGGACTCTCTATGGCTACACCTTC
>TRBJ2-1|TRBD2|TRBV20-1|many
CSASRLAGDYNEQFF
TGCAGTGCTTCCAGACTAGCGGGAGACTACAATGAGCAGTTCTTC
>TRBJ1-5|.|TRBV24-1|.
CATSDSAADGQPQHF
TGTGCCACCAGTGATAGCGCAGCGGACGGCCAGCCCCAGCATTTT
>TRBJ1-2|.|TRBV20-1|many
CSARLEAEVGYTF
TGCAGTGCGCGGCTCGAGGCAGAAGTTGGCTACACCTTC
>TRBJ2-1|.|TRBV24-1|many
CATSDRGDYNEQFF
TGTGCCACCAGTGATAGGGGGGACTACAATGAGCAGTTCTTC
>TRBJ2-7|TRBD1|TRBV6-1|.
CASRAPPGTGQYF
TGTGCCAGCCGTGCTCCCCCCGGGACAGGGCAGTACTTC
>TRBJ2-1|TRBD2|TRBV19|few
CASSMLAGLEYNEQFF
TGTGCCAGTAGTATGCTAGCGGGACTAGAGTACAATGAGCAGTTCTTC
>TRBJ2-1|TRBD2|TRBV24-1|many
CATSDPARTSGRADEQFF
TGTGCCACCAGTGATCCCGCCCGGACTAGCGGGAGGGCCGATGAGCAGTTCTTC
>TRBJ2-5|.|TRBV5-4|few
CASSLMRDVQETQYF
TGTGCCAGCAGCTTGATGAGGGATGTCCAAGAGACCCAGTACTTC
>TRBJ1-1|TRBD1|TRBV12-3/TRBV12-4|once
CASSIKDRVLVNTEAFF
TGTGCCAGCAGTATCAAGGACAGGGTCTTGGTGAACACTGAAGCTTTCTTT
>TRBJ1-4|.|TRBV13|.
CASSLTGADRGKLFF
TGTGCCAGCAGCTTAACAGGTGCCGACCGGGGAAAACTGTTTTTT
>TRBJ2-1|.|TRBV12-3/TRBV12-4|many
CASSTDTSSYNEQFF
TGTGCCAGCAGTACTGACACTAGCTCCTACAATGAGCAGTTCTTC
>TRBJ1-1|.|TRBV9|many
CASSVGLMKTNTEAFF
TGTGCCAGCAGCGTAGGCCTAATGAAGACGAACACTGAAGCTTTCTTT
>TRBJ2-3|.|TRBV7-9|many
CASSFVADTQYF
TGTGCCAGCAGCTTTGTAGCGGATACGCAGTATTTT
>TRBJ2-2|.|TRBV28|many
CASSVPWAAGELFF
TGTGCCAGCAGTGTCCCGTGGGCCGCCGGGGAGCTGTTTTTT
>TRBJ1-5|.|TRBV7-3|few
CASSLGIIGLYSNQPQHF
TGTGCCAGCAGCTTAGGTATCATCGGCCTCTATAGCAATCAGCCCCAGCATTTT
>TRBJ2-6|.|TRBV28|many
CASSLPAAGANVLTF
TGTGCCAGCAGTTTGCCGGCCGCCGGGGCCAACGTCCTGACTTTC
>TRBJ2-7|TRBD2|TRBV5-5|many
CASSWEPGLAGFNEQYF
TGTGCCAGCAGCTGGGAGCCGGGACTAGCGGGTTTCAACGAGCAGTACTTC
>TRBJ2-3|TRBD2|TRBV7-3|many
CASSLTTSGKGGTQYF
TGTGCCAGCAGCTTAACGACTAGCGGGAAGGGTGGTACGCAGTATTTT
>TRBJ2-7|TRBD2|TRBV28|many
CASSSPSGRSYEQYF
TGTGCCAGCAGCTCTCCTAGCGGGAGAAGCTACGAGCAGTACTTC
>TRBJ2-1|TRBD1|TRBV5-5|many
CAGITLNTGAREQFF
TGTGCCGGCATCACCCTTAATACAGGGGCGCGTGAGCAGTTCTTC
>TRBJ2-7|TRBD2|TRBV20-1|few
CSAREVLRELEQYF
TGCAGTGCTAGAGAAGTTTTGCGGGAGCTCGAGCAGTACTTC
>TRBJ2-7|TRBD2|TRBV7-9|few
CASSSIAGGSSEQYF
TGTGCCAGCAGTTCGATAGCGGGAGGGTCGAGCGAGCAGTACTTC
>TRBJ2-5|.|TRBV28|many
CASTRRSKQETQYF
TGTGCCAGCACACGACGGAGCAAACAAGAGACCCAGTACTTC